This T cell receptor beta chain was recovered during a study of PD-L1 blockade in urothelial cancer. The germline V gene has CDR1 SGHRS and CDR2 YFSETQ. CDR3 length: 15 amino acids. V gave up 4 bases and J gave up 4 bases, with 17 bases separating them. Sequencing used immunoSEQ multiplex PCR; TCRdb keeps in-frame clones, though not all of them. The sample has more than 50,000 clones; roughly 80% are singletons. Sequencing used PBMCs, obtained around atezolizumab (anti-PD-L1) treatment. J is TRBJ1-1 and V is TRBV5-1; tentatively, D is TRBD1 (6 bases). This sequence was found in a man between 65 and 85 years old with urothelial cancer. CDR3 protein: CASSLSGGAGTEAFF. The CDR3 DNA reads as TGCGCCAGCAGCCTCAGCGGGGGCGCAGGCACTGAAGCTTTCTTT.